This T cell receptor (beta chain) was recorded in a study of chemoradiotherapy in HPV16-positive cancers. The V gene lost 6 bases and the J gene lost 4 bases, with 12 bases spanning the gap. The CDR3 is 13 amino acids. Germline CDR1 reads MNHNS; CDR2 reads SASEGT. General observations from the study: Better recurrence-free survival went with HPV-responsive T-cell expansion in HPV16-positive patients. Only a couple of HPV16-positive patients supplied the functional HPV-specificity definition.

Of note for this clone: The antigen remains undetermined.

Generated by immunoSEQ multiplex PCR, the TCRdb table keeps only in-frame clones and is missing some. The data hold some 19,000 clones, with around 87% observed a single time. V and J are TRBV6-1 and TRBJ2-5; no clear D. The sample consisted of blood, taken from a patient who underwent chemoradiotherapy. The receptor was derived from a human donor with HPV-associated anogenital cancer. This CDR3 reads CASSKSGPETQYF. DNA of the CDR3: TGTGCCAGCAGCAAGTCGGGTCCAGAGACCCAGTACTTC.